The 27 T cell receptor beta chains presented below share a single source sample, sequenced in a study of CD8 T cells in ankylosing spondylitis (dated by TCRdb to the late 2010s). Library preparation used 5' RACE. The data were produced on an Illumina HiSeq 2500. TCRdb took the public reads, trimmed them with fastp at Q25, ran MiXCR for clone calling and kept in-frame beta chains. CDR3 protein sequences are deduplicated, and each keeps its most common genes and DNA. This sample has fewer than 400,000 distinct CDR3 sequences in its table, and approximately 14% of those were observed once. Roughly 1.1% of the sample lies in the top ten. The source material was blood, either unsorted or a sorted T cell fraction (not recorded which). The receptors were gathered from a male donor with ankylosing spondylitis or in good health (not recorded which).

In this sample, this clonotype turned up a few times. The chain uses TRBV4-2 and TRBJ2-7; D unresolved. The germline gives CDR1 LGHNA, CDR2 YNFKEQ. CDR3 size: 13 residues. Trimming stripped 1 base from V and 7 bases from J, with 11 bases between. The CDR3 DNA is TGTGCCAGCAGCCAAGGCCCAGTTGGGGAGCAGTACTTC. This encodes CASSQGPVGEQYF.

The chain recombines TRBV6-1 with TRBJ2-4; 7 bases align to TRBD1. J gave up 5 bases and V 7 bases, and 11 bases lay outside the gene matches. This CDR3 contains 15 residues. Germline CDR1 MNHNS, CDR2 SASEGT. CDR3 in DNA: TGTGCCAGCACCATCTCGGGACAGATCCAAAACATTCAGTACTTC. It specifies CASTISGQIQNIQYF.

This clonotype was found many times. As DNA, the CDR3 is TGCGCCAGCAGTGTAGGCACAGATACGCAGTATTTT. Its protein is CASSVGTDTQYF. The gene calls are TRBV10-2 and TRBJ2-3; no reliable D call. Germline V gene sequence: CDR1 WSHSY, CDR2 SAAADI. The CDR3 length is 12 residues. With 4 bases removed from V and 1 base from J, the gap between germline ends came to 3 bases.

This clonotype was observed a handful of times. V gene TRBV11-2 combines with J gene TRBJ2-1; D uncertain. This CDR3 has 17 residues. Germline CDR1 is SGHAT and CDR2 is FQNNGV. Trimming took off 0 bases at V and 2 bases at J, with 14 bases between the two ends. Here the CDR3 DNA reads TGTGCCAGCAGCTTAGATTCCGAGCCCAGAGCCTACAATGAGCAGTTCTTC. Amino acids: CASSLDSEPRAYNEQFF.

This clonotype was counted a few times. The chain is built from TRBV19 and TRBJ2-1; D might be TRBD1 (8 bases). Germline V gene sequence: CDR1 LNHDA, CDR2 SQIVND (reference sequence). Trimming cost V 8 bases and J 16 bases, with 27 bases left between them. CDR3 length: 14 residues. CDR3 nucleotides: TGTGCCAGTGAAGACAGGGGCGGGGGACAATCCACCTTCTTC. It translates to CASEDRGGGQSTFF.

The CDR3 here is CATSRGVSGNGANVLTF. CDR3 sequence (DNA): TGTGCCACCAGCAGAGGGGTTAGCGGGAATGGGGCCAACGTCCTGACTTTC. The rearrangement joins TRBV15 to TRBJ2-6; 8 bases are a match to TRBD2. Trimming cost V 1 base and J 3 bases; bases outside gene matches: 5. The CDR3 contains 17 residues. Looked up from germline, CDR1 is LNHNV and CDR2 is YYDKDF (reference sequence). Full variable domain (remainder filled in from reference TRBV15 and TRBJ2-6): DAMVIQNPRYQVTQFGKPVTLSCSQTLNHNVMYWYQQKSSQAPKLLFHYYDKDFNNEADTPDNFQSRRPNTSFCFLDIRSPGLGDTAMYLCATSRGVSGNGANVLTFGAGSRLTVL.

This clonotype has a handful of counts. The genes are TRBV6-1 and TRBJ2-3; TRBD1 or TRBD2 may be the D gene (5 bases each). Trimming left V 7 bases short and J 5 bases short, with 16 bases between. The CDR3 contains 14 residues. Germline lookup yields CDR1 MNHNS and CDR2 SASEGT. The CDR3 bases are TGTGCCAGCACCGAGTGGGGGAGTGGAGATACGCAGTATTTT. It yields the protein CASTEWGSGDTQYF.

This sequence joins TRBV5-1 and TRBJ2-4; D not resolved. The V end lost 1 base, the J end lost 8 bases, and 16 bases lay between the germline ends. Germline CDR1 is SGHRS and CDR2 is YFSETQ. This CDR3 contains 15 residues. The DNA for the CDR3 is TGCGCCAGCAGCTTGCAGAGTAGCAGGCAGGACATTCAGTACTTC. It translates to CASSLQSSRQDIQYF. The whole variable domain, filled in from reference TRBV5-1 and TRBJ2-4, reads KAGVTQTPRYLIKTRGQQVTLSCSPISGHRSVSWYQQTPGQGLQFLFEYFSETQRNKGNFPGRFSGRQFSNSRSEMNVSTLELGDSALYLCASSLQSSRQDIQYFGAGTRLSVL.

This chain connects TRBV11-2 to TRBJ2-5; D may be TRBD1 (5 bases). Germline V gives CDR1 SGHAT, CDR2 FQNNGV. V shed 4 bases and J shed 2 bases, with 17 bases lying between them. The CDR3 consists of 16 residues. CDR3 residues: CASSSTDRALQETQYF. The CDR3 DNA reads TGTGCCAGCAGCTCTACCGACAGAGCCCTACAAGAGACCCAGTACTTC. The full variable domain, its missing parts supplied by reference TRBV11-2 and TRBJ2-5, is EAGVAQSPRYKIIEKRQSVAFWCNPISGHATLYWYQQILGQGPKLLIQFQNNGVVDDSQLPKDRFSAERLKGVDSTLKIQPAKLEDSAVYLCASSSTDRALQETQYFGPGTRLLVL.

CDR3 protein: CASSPTVGSYNEQFF. Here the CDR3 DNA reads TGTGCCAGCAGCCCCACTGTGGGCTCCTACAATGAGCAGTTCTTC. The rearrangement uses TRBV11-2 and TRBJ2-1; D remains unclear. V was clipped by 5 bases and J by 0 bases, with 11 bases between them. This CDR3 region has 15 residues. Per germline, CDR1 SGHAT and CDR2 FQNNGV.

In this sample, this clonotype turned up a few times. This chain uses TRBV6-6 with TRBJ2-4, with D unresolved. V was shortened by 4 bases and J by 0 bases, with 4 bases between the two germline ends. CDR3 length: 13 residues. CDR1 is MNHNY and CDR2 is SVGAGI in the germline V gene (reference sequence). Here the CDR3 reads CASSSVAKNIQYF. As DNA, the CDR3 is TGTGCCAGCAGTTCCGTAGCCAAAAACATTCAGTACTTC.

In its sample, this clonotype was seen a few times. This chain joins TRBV11-1 and TRBJ2-2; 13 bases line up with TRBD2. V lost 5 bases and J lost 2; bases outside the gene matches: 8. The germline CDR1 and CDR2 sequences are SGHAT and FQDESV (reference sequence). The length of the CDR3 is 18 residues. The CDR3: CASSTGLAGTANTGELFF. In nucleotides, the CDR3 is TGTGCCAGCAGCACGGGACTAGCGGGGACCGCTAACACCGGGGAGCTGTTTTTT.

The chain recombines TRBV29-1 with TRBJ2-1; 7 positions match TRBD2. The J segment lost 12 bases and the V segment lost 5 bases, leaving 10 bases of the junction unmatched. The CDR3 contains 12 residues. CDR1 and CDR2 (germline): SQVTM, ANQGSEA. As DNA, the CDR3 is TGCAGCGTTTCGGGGAGGGCAATGACGCAGTTCTTC. Its translation: CSVSGRAMTQFF.

This clonotype was detected a few times. The chain employs TRBV11-3 and TRBJ1-2; D possibly corresponds to TRBD1 (6 bases). This CDR3 spans 14 amino acids. Trimming shortened V by 3 bases and J by 12 bases, and 20 bases separated the two germline ends. CDR1 and CDR2 (germline): SGHNT, YENEEA. The CDR3: CASSFPGAGDRNTF. The CDR3 DNA is TGTGCCAGCAGCTTCCCCGGGGCAGGGGATCGAAACACCTTC.

This clonotype has more than one count but fewer than ten. The DNA for the CDR3 is TGTGCCAGCAGCTTATATGGAGATAGCAATCAGCCCCAGCATTTT. Its translation: CASSLYGDSNQPQHF. This chain joins TRBV7-9 and TRBJ1-5, with unresolved D. CDR3 length equals 15 residues. Germline values: CDR1 SEHNR, CDR2 FQNEAQ (reference sequence). Trimming pared 2 bases from V and 0 bases from J, leaving 8 bases between.

Turning to this clonotype: One end of the junction does not line up with germline, which may come from a read error. The chain has TRBV10-3 and TRBJ2-3, with 11 bases lining up with TRBD2. In germline, CDR1 is ENHRY, CDR2 SYGVKD. The CDR3 sequence is 14 residues long. CDR3: CAISESGTSGPRRF. The CDR3 DNA reads TGTGCCATCAGTGAGTCGGGGACTAGCGGCCCTCGCCGTTTT.

The gene calls are TRBV15 and TRBJ2-7; TRBD2 agrees at 7 bases. CDR3 length: 15 residues. Germline CDR1 and CDR2: LNHNV and YYDKDF (reference sequence). The V segment lost 5 bases and the J segment 0 bases; nucleotides outside the gene matches: 7. The CDR3 region has the DNA TGTGCCACCAGCGAGGGACTACCCTACTCCTACGAGCAGTACTTC. Translating it yields CATSEGLPYSYEQYF.

Ten or more counts support this clonotype. The CDR3 DNA is TGCGCCAGCAGCCAAACTTATACTGAGCAGTTCTTC. Protein: CASSQTYTEQFF. This chain connects TRBV5-1 to TRBJ2-1, with no clear D. Germline values: CDR1 SGHRS, CDR2 YFSETQ. V lost 4 bases and J 9 bases, leaving 11 bases between the germline ends. The CDR3 sequence is 12 residues long.

This clonotype was observed a handful of times. This chain connects TRBV6-1 to TRBJ1-5, with D tentatively TRBD1 (6 bases). CDR3 length: 19 amino acids. Trimming shortened V by 6 bases and J by 6 bases, and 30 bases separated the two germline ends. In germline, CDR1 is MNHNS, CDR2 SASEGT. CDR3 sequence (DNA): TGTGCCAGCAGGGATTTCCGGCCCCCATTCCAGGGGCCGGGTCAGCCCCAGCATTTT. Its protein is CASRDFRPPFQGPGQPQHF.

This clonotype has more than one count but fewer than ten. This chain joins TRBV12-3 or TRBV12-4 and TRBJ2-3; tentatively, D is TRBD2 (6 bases). Trimming stripped 6 bases from V and 1 base from J, with 14 bases between. The CDR3 sequence is 15 residues long. CDR3 sequence: CASRASGTRTDTQYF. CDR3 in DNA: TGTGCCAGCAGGGCCTCCGGGACTCGCACAGATACGCAGTATTTT.

This clonotype appeared many times. V is TRBV9 and J is TRBJ2-1; D ambiguous. The CDR3 is made up of 18 amino acids. Germline V gene sequence: CDR1 SGDLS, CDR2 YYNGEE. V lost 0 bases and J lost 0, with 16 bases in between. CDR3 sequence (DNA): TGTGCCAGCAGCGTAGATTCCGGGTGGAAGAGCTCCTACAATGAGCAGTTCTTC. Residues: CASSVDSGWKSSYNEQFF.

The table lists this clonotype with many counts. The J gene is TRBJ2-7, the V gene TRBV24-1; D is possibly TRBD2 (7 bases). The CDR3 loop spans 15 amino acids. Deletions cut 5 bases from V and 5 bases from J, with 18 bases between. CDR1 is KGHDR, CDR2 SFDVKD, per germline. CDR3 sequence reads: CATSGDLGGADEQYF. The DNA for the CDR3 is TGTGCCACCAGTGGTGACCTGGGGGGGGCAGACGAGCAGTACTTC.

A remark on this clonotype: Germline and junction disagree at one end, which may indicate a read error. CDR3 coding DNA: TGCGCCAGCAGTCAAGAGACGGAGGCGGAGACCCAGTACTTC. Its translation: CASSQETEAETQYF. V is TRBV4-1 and J is TRBJ2-5, with a possible D match to TRBD2 (5 bases). Germline values: CDR1 MGHRA, CDR2 YSYEKL. This CDR3 has 14 amino acids.

V is TRBV12-3 or TRBV12-4 and J is TRBJ1-1; D is possibly TRBD1 (5 bases). Trimming left V 3 bases short and J 1 base short, with 9 bases between. The CDR3 extends over 14 amino acids. CDR3 sequence reads: CASSLGLTNTEAFF. Here the CDR3 DNA reads TGTGCCAGCAGTTTGGGACTTACGAACACTGAAGCTTTCTTT.

A few counts support this clonotype. The rearrangement links TRBV25-1 to TRBJ2-1; weak D call: TRBD2 (5 bases). V gave up 4 bases and J gave up 8 bases, with 21 bases separating them. Germline V gene lookup returns CDR1 MGHDK and CDR2 SYGVNS. The CDR3 sequence is 16 residues long. The CDR3 bases are TGTGCCAGCAGTGGTCGGAGCGGTGGGCCCCCCCATGAGCAGTTCTTC. Protein: CASSGRSGGPPHEQFF.

The V and J genes are TRBV5-1 and TRBJ2-3; D is perhaps TRBD2 (6 bases). The CDR3 spans 15 residues. The germline V gene encodes CDR1 SGHRS and CDR2 YFSETQ. Trimming shortened V by 0 bases and J by 5 bases, and 13 bases separated the two germline ends. DNA of the CDR3: TGCGCCAGCAGCTTGGTGTCAGGGCGGGGAGATACGCAGTATTTT. It yields the protein CASSLVSGRGDTQYF.

The V and J genes are TRBV6-1 and TRBJ2-7; 8 nucleotides align to TRBD2. Germline V lookup: CDR1 MNHNS, CDR2 SASEGT. J lost 0 bases, V lost 6 bases, and 13 bases had no gene match. This CDR3 spans 17 amino acids. The CDR3 loop is CASSRSTSGASSYEQYF. In DNA, the CDR3 is TGTGCCAGCAGCCGCTCTACTAGCGGAGCCAGCTCCTACGAGCAGTACTTC.